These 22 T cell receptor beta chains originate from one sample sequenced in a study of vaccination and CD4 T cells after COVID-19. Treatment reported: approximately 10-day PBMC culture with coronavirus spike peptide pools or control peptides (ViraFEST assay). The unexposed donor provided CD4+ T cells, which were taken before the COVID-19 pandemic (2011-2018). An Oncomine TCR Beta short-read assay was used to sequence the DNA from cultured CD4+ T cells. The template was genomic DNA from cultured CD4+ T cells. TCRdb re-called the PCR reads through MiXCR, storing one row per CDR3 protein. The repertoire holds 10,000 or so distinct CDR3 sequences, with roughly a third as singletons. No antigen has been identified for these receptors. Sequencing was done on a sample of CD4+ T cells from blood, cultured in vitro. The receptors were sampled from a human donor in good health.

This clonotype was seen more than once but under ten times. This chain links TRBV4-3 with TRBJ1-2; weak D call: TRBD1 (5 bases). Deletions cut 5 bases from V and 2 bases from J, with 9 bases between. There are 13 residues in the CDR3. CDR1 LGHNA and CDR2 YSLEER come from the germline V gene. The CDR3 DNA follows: TGCGCCAGCAGCTCCGAGGGGAACTATGGCTACACCTTC. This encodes CASSSEGNYGYTF.

CDR3 nucleotides: TGTGCCAGCAGCCCAGCAGGGGCCGGTTATGGCTACACCTTC. Translated, it gives CASSPAGAGYGYTF. V is TRBV27 and J is TRBJ1-2; possibly TRBD1 for D (6 bases). Germline V CDR1 and CDR2: MNHEY, SMNVEV (reference sequence). The V end was cut by 6 bases, the J end by 5 bases, with 16 bases between. This CDR3 comprises 14 residues.

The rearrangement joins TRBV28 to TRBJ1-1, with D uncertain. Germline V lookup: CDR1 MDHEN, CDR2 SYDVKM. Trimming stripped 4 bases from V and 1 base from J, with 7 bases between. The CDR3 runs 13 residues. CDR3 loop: CASSYGRNTEAFF. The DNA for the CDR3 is TGTGCCAGCAGTTACGGGAGGAACACTGAAGCTTTCTTT.

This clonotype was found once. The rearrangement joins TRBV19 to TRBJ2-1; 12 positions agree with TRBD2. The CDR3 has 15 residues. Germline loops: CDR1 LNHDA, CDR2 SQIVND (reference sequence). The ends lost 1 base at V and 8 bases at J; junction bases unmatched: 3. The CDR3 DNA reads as TGTGCCAGTAGTATAGGGACTAGCGGGATGCATGAGCAGTTCTTC. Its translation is CASSIGTSGMHEQFF.

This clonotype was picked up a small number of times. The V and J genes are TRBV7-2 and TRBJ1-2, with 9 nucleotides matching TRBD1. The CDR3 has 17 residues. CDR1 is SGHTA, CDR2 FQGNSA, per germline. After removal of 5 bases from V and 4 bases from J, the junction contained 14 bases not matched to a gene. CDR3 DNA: TGTGCCAGCAGCGCCATGGGACAGGGTTTTGGAGGCTATGGCTACACCTTC. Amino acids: CASSAMGQGFGGYGYTF.

The CDR3 nucleotides read TGCGCCAGCAGCCAGGGGATTCGAGAGACCCAGTACTTC. Translation: CASSQGIRETQYF. The chain employs TRBV5-1 and TRBJ2-5; D possibly corresponds to TRBD1 (6 bases). CDR3 length: 13 residues. Per the germline V gene, CDR1 is SGHRS and CDR2 is YFSETQ. Trimming cost V 4 bases and J 4 bases, with 11 bases left between them.

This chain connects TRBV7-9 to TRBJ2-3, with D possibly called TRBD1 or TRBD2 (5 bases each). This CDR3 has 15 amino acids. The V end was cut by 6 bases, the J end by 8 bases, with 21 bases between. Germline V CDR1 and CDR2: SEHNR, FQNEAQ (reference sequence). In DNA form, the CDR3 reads TGTGCCAGCAGTTCCAGGGAGTTTTCACAGATTACGCAGTATTTT. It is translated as CASSSREFSQITQYF.

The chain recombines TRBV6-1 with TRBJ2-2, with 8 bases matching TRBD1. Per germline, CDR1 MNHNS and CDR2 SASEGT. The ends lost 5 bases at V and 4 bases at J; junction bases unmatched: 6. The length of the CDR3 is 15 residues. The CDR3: CASSLGQGSTGELFF. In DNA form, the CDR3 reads TGTGCCAGCAGTCTAGGACAGGGTTCCACCGGGGAGCTGTTTTTT.

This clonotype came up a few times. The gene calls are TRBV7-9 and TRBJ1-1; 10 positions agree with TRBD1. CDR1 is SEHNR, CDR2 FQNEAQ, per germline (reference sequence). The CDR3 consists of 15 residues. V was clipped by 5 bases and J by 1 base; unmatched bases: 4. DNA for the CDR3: TGTGCCAGCAGCCCAGGGGACAGGGGGAACACTGAAGCTTTCTTT. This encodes CASSPGDRGNTEAFF.

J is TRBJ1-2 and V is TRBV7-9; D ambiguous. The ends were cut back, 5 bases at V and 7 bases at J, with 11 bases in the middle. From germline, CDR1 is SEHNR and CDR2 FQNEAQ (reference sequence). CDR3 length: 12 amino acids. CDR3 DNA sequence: TGTGCCAGCAGCATTAACCGGGGTGGCTACACCTTC. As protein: CASSINRGGYTF. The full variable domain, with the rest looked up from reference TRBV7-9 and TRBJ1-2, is DTGVSQNPRHKITKRGQNVTFRCDPISEHNRLYWYRQTLGQGPEFLTYFQNEAQLEKSRLLSDRFSAERPKGSFSTLEIQRTEQGDSAMYLCASSINRGGYTFGSGTRLTVV.

This chain's CDR3 is CASSPLGDRGYGANVLTF. As DNA, the CDR3 is TGTGCCAGTAGCCCTCTCGGGGACAGGGGGTATGGGGCCAACGTCCTGACTTTC. V usage is TRBV19 and J usage is TRBJ2-6; 11 bases align to TRBD1. Germline-derived CDR1 and CDR2 are LNHDA and SQIVND (reference sequence). The ends lost 6 bases at V and 3 bases at J; junction bases unmatched: 10. CDR3 size: 18 residues.

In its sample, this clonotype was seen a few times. The CDR3 DNA follows: TGTGCCAGCAGCGAGCCGGGCCTTGGGACTGAAGCTTTCTTT. This codes for CASSEPGLGTEAFF. V is TRBV7-2 and J is TRBJ1-1; no reliable D call. Looked up from germline, CDR1 is SGHTA and CDR2 is FQGNSA. V was shortened by 5 bases and J by 5 bases, with 15 bases between the two germline ends. CDR3 length: 14 amino acids.

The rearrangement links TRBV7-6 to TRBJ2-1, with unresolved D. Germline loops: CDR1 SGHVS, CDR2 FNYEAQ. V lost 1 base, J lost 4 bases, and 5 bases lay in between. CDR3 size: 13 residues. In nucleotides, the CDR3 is TGTGCCAGCAGCTTAGATGTATACAATGAGCAGTTCTTC. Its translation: CASSLDVYNEQFF.

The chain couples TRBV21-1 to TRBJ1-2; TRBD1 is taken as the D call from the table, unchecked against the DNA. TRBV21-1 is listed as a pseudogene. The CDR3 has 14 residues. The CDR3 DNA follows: TGTGCCAGCAGGGGCACCGGGGCAGGAAGAGGCTACACCTTC. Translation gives CASRGTGAGRGYTF.

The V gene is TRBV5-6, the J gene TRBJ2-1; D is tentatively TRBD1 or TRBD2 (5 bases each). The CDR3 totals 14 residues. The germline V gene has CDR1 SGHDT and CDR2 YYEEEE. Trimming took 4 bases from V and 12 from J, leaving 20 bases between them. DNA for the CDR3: TGTGCCAGCAGCATCCGGGACCTGTATTGGGGGCAGTTCTTC. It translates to CASSIRDLYWGQFF.

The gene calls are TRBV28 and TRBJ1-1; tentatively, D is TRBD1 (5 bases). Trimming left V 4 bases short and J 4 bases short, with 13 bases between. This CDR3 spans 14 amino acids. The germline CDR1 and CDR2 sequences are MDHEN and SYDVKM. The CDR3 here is CASSSHPGSTEAFF. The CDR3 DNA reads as TGTGCCAGCAGTTCCCATCCAGGGAGCACTGAAGCTTTCTTT.

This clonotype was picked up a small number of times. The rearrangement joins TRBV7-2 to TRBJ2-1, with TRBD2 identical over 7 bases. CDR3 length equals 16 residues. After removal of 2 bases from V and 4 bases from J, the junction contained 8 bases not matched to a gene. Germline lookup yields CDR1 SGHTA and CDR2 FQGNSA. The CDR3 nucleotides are TGTGCCAGCAGCTTATCCCCCGCGGGAGCATACAATGAGCAGTTCTTC. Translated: CASSLSPAGAYNEQFF.

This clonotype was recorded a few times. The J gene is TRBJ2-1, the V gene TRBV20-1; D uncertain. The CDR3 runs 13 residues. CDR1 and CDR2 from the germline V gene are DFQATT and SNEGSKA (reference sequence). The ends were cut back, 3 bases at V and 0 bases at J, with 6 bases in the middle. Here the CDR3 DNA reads TGCAGTGCTAGTAGGCGCTCCTACAATGAGCAGTTCTTC. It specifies CSASRRSYNEQFF.

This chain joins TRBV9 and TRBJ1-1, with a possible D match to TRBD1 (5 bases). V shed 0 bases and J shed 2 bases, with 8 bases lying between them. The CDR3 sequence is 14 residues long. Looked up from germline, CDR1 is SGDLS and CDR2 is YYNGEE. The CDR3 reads CASSVVGGNTEAFF. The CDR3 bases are TGTGCCAGCAGCGTAGTGGGGGGAAACACTGAAGCTTTCTTT.

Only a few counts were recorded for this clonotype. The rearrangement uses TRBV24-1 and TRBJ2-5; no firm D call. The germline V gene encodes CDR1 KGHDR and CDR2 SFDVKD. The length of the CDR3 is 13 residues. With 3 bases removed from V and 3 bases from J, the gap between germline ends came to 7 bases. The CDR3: CATSDPNKETQYF. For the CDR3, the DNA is TGTGCCACCAGTGATCCGAACAAAGAGACCCAGTACTTC.

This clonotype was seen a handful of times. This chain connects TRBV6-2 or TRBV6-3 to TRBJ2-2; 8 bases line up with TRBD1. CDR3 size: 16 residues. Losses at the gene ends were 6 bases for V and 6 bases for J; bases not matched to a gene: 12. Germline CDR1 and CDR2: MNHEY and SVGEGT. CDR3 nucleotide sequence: TGTGCCAGCAGCCTTTCAGGGGGCGCGAATCCCGGGGAGCTGTTTTTT. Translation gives CASSLSGGANPGELFF.

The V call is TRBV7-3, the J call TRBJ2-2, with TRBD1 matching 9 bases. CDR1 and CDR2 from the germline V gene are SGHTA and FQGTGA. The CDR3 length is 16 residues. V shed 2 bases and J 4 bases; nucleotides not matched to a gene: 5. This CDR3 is CASSLQGTGSTGELFF. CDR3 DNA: TGTGCCAGCAGCTTACAAGGGACAGGGTCCACCGGGGAGCTGTTTTTT.